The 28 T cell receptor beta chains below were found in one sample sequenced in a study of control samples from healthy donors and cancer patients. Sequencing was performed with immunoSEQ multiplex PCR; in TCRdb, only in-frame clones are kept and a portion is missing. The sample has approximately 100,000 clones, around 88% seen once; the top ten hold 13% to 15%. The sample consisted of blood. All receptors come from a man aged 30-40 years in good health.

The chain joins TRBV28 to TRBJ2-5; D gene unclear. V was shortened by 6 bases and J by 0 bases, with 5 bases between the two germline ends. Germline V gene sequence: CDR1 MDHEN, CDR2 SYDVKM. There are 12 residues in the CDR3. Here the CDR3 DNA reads TGTGCCAGCAGAAAGAACCAAGAGACCCAGTACTTC. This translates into CASRKNQETQYF.

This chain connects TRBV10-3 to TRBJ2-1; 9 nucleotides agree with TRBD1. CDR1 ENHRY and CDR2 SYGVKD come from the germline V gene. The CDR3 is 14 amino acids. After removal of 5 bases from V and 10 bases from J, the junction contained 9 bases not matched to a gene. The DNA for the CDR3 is TGTGCCATCAGTTATACACAGGGGGCTCGGGAGCAGTTCTTC. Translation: CAISYTQGAREQFF.

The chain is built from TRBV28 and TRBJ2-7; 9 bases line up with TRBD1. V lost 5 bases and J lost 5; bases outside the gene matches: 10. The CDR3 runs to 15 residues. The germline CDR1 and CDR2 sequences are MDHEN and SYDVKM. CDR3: CASSDPGTGRHEQYF. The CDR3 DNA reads TGTGCCAGCAGTGACCCCGGGACAGGGCGGCACGAGCAGTACTTC.

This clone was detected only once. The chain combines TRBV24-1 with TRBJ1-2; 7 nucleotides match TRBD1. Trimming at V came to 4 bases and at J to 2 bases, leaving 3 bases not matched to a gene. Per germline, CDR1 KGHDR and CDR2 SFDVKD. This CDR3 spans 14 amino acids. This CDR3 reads CATSEPTGNYGYTF. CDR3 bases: TGTGCCACCAGTGAGCCGACAGGGAACTATGGCTACACCTTC.

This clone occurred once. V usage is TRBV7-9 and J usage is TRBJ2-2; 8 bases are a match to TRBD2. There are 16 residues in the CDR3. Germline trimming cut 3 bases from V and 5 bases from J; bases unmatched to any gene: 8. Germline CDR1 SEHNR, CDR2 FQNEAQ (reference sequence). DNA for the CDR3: TGTGCCAGCAGCTTGGTAGCGGGACGGAGAACCGGGGAGCTGTTTTTT. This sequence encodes CASSLVAGRRTGELFF.

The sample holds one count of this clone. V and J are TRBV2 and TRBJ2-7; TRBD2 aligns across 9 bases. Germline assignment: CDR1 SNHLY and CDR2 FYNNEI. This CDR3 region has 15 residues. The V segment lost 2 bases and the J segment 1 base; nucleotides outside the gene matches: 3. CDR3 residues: CASSELAGPSYEQYF. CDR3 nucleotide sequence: TGTGCCAGCAGTGAACTAGCGGGACCGTCCTACGAGCAGTACTTC.

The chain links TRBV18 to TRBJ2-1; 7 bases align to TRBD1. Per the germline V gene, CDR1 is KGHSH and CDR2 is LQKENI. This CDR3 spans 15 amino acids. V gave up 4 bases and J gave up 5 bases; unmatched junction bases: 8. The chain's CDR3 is CASSRGTVNNNEQFF. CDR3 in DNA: TGTGCCAGCTCACGGGGGACAGTAAATAACAATGAGCAGTTCTTC. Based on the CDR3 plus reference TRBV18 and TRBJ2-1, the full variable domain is NAGVMQNPRHLVRRRGQEARLRCSPMKGHSHVYWYRQLPEEGLKFMVYLQKENIIDESGMPKERFSAEFPKEGPSILRIQQVVRGDSAAYFCASSRGTVNNNEQFFGPGTRLTVL.

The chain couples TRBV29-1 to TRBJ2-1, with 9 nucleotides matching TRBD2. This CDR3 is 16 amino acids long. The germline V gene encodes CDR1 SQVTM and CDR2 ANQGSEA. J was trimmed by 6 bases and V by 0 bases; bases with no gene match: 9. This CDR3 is CSVEDRPSGTANEQFF. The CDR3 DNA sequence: TGCAGCGTTGAAGATCGCCCTAGCGGGACTGCCAATGAGCAGTTCTTC.

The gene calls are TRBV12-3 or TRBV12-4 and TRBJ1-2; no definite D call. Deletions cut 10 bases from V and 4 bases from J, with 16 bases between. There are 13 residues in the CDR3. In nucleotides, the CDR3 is TGTGCCACTCACCCGGGTCCTGGCTATGGCTACACCTTC. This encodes CATHPGPGYGYTF.

As DNA, the CDR3 is TGTGCCATCAAACTAGAATTTAGCACAGATACGCAGTATTTT. Translating it yields CAIKLEFSTDTQYF. V is TRBV10-3 and J is TRBJ2-3; a possible D gene is TRBD2 (5 bases). The germline V and J ends were trimmed by 7 bases and 0 bases, with 11 bases remaining between them. The germline CDR1 and CDR2 sequences are ENHRY and SYGVKD. This CDR3 is built from 14 residues.

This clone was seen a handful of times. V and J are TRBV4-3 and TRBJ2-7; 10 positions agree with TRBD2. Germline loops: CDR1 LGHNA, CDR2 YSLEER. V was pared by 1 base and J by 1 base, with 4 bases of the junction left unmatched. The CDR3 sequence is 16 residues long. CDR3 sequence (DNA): TGCGCCAGCAGCCAAGGGGAGACTAGCGGGTCCTACGAGCAGTACTTC. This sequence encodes CASSQGETSGSYEQYF.

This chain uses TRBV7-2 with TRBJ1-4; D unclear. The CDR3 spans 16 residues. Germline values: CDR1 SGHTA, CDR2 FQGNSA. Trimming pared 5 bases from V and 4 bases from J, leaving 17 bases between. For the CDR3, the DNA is TGTGCCAGCAGCCGCCGCCCAAGGGCCATTAATGAAAAACTGTTTTTT. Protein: CASSRRPRAINEKLFF.

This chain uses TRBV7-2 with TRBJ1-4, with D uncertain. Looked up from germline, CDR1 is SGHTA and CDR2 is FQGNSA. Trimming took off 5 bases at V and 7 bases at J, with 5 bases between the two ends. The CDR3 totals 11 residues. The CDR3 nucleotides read TGTGCCAGCAGCGTTAGTGAAAAACTGTTTTTT. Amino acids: CASSVSEKLFF.

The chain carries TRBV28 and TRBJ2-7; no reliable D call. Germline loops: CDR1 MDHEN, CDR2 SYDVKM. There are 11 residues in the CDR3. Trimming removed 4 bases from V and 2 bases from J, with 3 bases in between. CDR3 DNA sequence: TGTGCCAGCAGTTACACCTACGAGCAGTACTTC. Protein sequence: CASSYTYEQYF.

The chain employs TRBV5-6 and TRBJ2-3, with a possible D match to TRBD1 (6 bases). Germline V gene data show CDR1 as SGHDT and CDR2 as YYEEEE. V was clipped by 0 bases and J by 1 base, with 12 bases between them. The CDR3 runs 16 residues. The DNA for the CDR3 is TGTGCCAGCAGCTTGGAAACAGGGCCCCGCACAGATACGCAGTATTTT. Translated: CASSLETGPRTDTQYF.

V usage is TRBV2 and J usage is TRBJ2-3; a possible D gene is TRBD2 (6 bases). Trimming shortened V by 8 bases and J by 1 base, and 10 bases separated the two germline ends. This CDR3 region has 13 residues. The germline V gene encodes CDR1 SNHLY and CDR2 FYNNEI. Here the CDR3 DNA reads TGTGCCAGCGGGGCTAGCGGCACAGATACGCAGTATTTT. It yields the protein CASGASGTDTQYF.

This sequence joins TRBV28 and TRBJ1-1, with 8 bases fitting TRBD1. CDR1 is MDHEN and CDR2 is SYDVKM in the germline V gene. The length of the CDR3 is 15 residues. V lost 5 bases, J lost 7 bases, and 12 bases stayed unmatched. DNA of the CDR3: TGTGCCAGCAGTCCTTTAGGGACAGGCCAGAATGAAGCTTTCTTT. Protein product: CASSPLGTGQNEAFF.

The DNA of the CDR3 is TGCGCCAGCAGCCCTCTAGGTGGGGTTATGGCCCCCACAGATACGCAGTATTTT. It translates to CASSPLGGVMAPTDTQYF. The V call is TRBV4-1, the J call TRBJ2-3; D is undetermined. The V gene's germline CDR1 is MGHRA and CDR2 YSYEKL. This CDR3 is 18 amino acids long. Trimming cost V 4 bases and J 2 bases, with 22 bases left between them.

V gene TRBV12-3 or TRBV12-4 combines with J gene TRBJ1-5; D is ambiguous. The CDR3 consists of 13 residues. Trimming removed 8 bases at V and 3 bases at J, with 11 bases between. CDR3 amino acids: CASGEQSNQPQHF. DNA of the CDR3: TGTGCCAGCGGGGAACAATCCAATCAGCCCCAGCATTTT.

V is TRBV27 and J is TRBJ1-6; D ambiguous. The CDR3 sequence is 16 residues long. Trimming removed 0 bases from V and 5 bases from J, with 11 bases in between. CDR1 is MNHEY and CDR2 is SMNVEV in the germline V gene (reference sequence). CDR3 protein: CASSLSPRWDNSPLHF. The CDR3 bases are TGTGCCAGCAGTTTATCACCTAGATGGGATAATTCACCCCTCCACTTT.

CDR3 protein: CASSPQQGSYTF. The CDR3 nucleotides are TGTGCCAGTAGTCCCCAACAGGGGAGCTACACCTTC. This chain joins TRBV19 and TRBJ1-2; 7 bases map to TRBD1. CDR1 is LNHDA, CDR2 SQIVND, per germline (reference sequence). The CDR3 has 12 amino acids. The trim removed 5 bases at V and 9 bases at J, leaving 6 bases unmatched.

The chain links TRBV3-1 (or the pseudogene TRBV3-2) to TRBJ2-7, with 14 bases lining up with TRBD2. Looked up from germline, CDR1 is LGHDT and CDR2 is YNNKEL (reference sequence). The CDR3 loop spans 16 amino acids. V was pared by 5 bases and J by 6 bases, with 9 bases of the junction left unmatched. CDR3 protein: CASSKRGGLAGVEQYF. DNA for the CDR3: TGTGCCAGCAGCAAGAGGGGGGGACTAGCGGGAGTCGAGCAGTACTTC.

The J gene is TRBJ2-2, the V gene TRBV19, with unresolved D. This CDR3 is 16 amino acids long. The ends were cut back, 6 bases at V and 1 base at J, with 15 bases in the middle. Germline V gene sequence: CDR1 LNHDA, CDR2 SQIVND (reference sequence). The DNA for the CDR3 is TGTGCCAGTAGGAAGGGTATAGGCGTGAACACCGGGGAGCTGTTTTTT. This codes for CASRKGIGVNTGELFF.

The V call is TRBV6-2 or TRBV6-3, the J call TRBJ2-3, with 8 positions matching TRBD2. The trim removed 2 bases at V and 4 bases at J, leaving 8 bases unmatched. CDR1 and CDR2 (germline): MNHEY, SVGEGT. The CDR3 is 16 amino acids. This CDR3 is CASSYLSGIGSDTQYF. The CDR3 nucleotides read TGTGCCAGCAGTTACCTTAGCGGGATAGGTTCAGATACGCAGTATTTT.

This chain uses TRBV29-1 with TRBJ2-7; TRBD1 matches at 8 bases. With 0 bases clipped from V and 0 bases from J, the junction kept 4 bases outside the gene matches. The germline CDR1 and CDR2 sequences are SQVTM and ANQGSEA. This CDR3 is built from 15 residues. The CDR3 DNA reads TGCAGCGTTGAAGATCGAGACAGGGGCTCCTACGAGCAGTACTTC. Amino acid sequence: CSVEDRDRGSYEQYF.

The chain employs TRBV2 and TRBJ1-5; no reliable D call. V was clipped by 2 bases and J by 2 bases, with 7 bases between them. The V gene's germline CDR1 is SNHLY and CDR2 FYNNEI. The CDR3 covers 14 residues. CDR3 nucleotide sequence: TGTGCCAGCAGTGAAAGGGTTGGCAATCAGCCCCAGCATTTT. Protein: CASSERVGNQPQHF. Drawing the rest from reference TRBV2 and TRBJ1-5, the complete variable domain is EPEVTQTPSHQVTQMGQEVILRCVPISNHLYFYWYRQILGQKVEFLVSFYNNEISEKSEIFDDQFSVERPDGSNFTLKIRSTKLEDSAMYFCASSERVGNQPQHFGDGTRLSIL.

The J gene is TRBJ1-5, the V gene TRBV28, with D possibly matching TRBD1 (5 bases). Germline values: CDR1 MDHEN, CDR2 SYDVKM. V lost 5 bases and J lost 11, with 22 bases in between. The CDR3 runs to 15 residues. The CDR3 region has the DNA TGTGCCAGCAGTCACCGGGCCAGGGCCGAAGGGTCCCAGCATTTT. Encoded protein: CASSHRARAEGSQHF.

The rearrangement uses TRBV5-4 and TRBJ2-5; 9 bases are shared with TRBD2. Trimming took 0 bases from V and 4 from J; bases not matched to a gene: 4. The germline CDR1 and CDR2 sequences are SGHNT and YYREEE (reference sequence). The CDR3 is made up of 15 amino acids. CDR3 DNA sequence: TGTGCCAGCAGCTTGGTTGCGGGAGGGGGAGAGACCCAGTACTTC. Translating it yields CASSLVAGGGETQYF.